A single sample is the source of the 26 T cell receptor beta chains below, sequenced in a study of cytomegalovirus exposure and HLA in healthy donors (dated by TCRdb to the late 2010s). Library construction relied on the immunoSEQ multiplex PCR assay. For the multiplex PCR, a mixture combining 60 forward primers for TCR Vbeta segments and 13 reverse primers for TCR Jbeta segments was used. TCRdb's version of the immuneACCESS table is confined to in-frame rearrangements and falls short of the full clone set. An unresolved V gene accounts for under half of the shortfall where checked; the remainder is of unknown origin. The sample table records approximately 110,000 clones; approximately 81% of these occur just once. The ten largest clones capture under 1.5% of the sample. Sequenced sample: PBMCs. The receptors were sampled from a young man in good health and CMV-seronegative.

The sample holds one count of this clone. The rearrangement joins TRBV9 to TRBJ1-2; 10 nucleotides line up with TRBD1. The V gene's germline CDR1 is SGDLS and CDR2 YYNGEE. The CDR3 sequence is 13 residues long. J was trimmed by 5 bases and V by 3 bases; bases with no gene match: 1. This CDR3 reads CASSEDRGYGYTF. CDR3 sequence (DNA): TGTGCCAGCAGCGAGGACAGGGGGTATGGCTACACCTTC.

This chain uses TRBV9 with TRBJ2-7; D perhaps matches TRBD1 (5 bases). This CDR3 is 15 amino acids long. The germline V gene has CDR1 SGDLS and CDR2 YYNGEE. V shed 0 bases and J shed 5 bases, with 15 bases lying between them. DNA for the CDR3: TGTGCCAGCAGCGTAGGGCTAGGGGAATTTAACGAGCAGTACTTC. Translated, it gives CASSVGLGEFNEQYF.

This clone turned up a few times. The V gene is TRBV7-8, the J gene TRBJ2-2; tentative D call: TRBD2 (7 bases). Germline CDR1 and CDR2: SGHVS and FQNEAQ. The V end was cut by 4 bases, the J end by 2 bases, with 17 bases between. The CDR3 runs 17 residues. This CDR3 reads CASSWWGRGQNTGELFF. CDR3 coding DNA: TGTGCCAGCAGCTGGTGGGGGAGGGGACAAAACACCGGGGAGCTGTTTTTT. The full variable domain, in which reference TRBV7-8 and TRBJ2-2 provide the parts outside the CDR3, is GAGVSQSPRYKVAKRGQDVALRCDPISGHVSLFWYQQALGQGPEFLTYFQNEAQLDKSGLPSDRFFAERPEGSVSTLKIQRTQQEDSAVYLCASSWWGRGQNTGELFFGEGSRLTVL.

The rearrangement links TRBV7-2 to TRBJ1-2, with D possibly matching TRBD1 (5 bases). V was cut by 4 bases and J by 0 bases, with 9 bases left in between. The V gene's germline CDR1 is SGHTA and CDR2 FQGNSA. This CDR3 spans 14 amino acids. The CDR3 spells CASSSRQTNYGYTF. In nucleotides, the CDR3 is TGTGCCAGCAGCTCCCGACAGACTAACTATGGCTACACCTTC.

J is TRBJ2-7 and V is TRBV30, with D possibly TRBD1 on 6 matching bases. V was cut by 2 bases and J by 3 bases, with 17 bases left in between. The CDR3 has 15 residues. Germline V gene sequence: CDR1 GTSNPN, CDR2 SVGIG (reference sequence). CDR3 loop: CAWSIDDRQFYEQYF. As DNA, the CDR3 is TGTGCCTGGAGTATAGACGACAGGCAGTTCTACGAGCAGTACTTC.

This chain joins TRBV6-6 and TRBJ2-1; TRBD1 matches 9 bases. The CDR3 contains 15 residues. J lost 4 bases, V lost 5 bases, and 6 bases had no gene match. Per the germline V gene, CDR1 is MNHNY and CDR2 is SVGAGI (reference sequence). CDR3 nucleotide sequence: TGTGCCAGCAGTCGGTCCGGGACAGGGTACAATGAGCAGTTCTTC. Its protein is CASSRSGTGYNEQFF.

This chain uses TRBV9 with TRBJ2-4, with D tentatively TRBD1 (5 bases). Germline V gene data show CDR1 as SGDLS and CDR2 as YYNGEE. The CDR3 runs 15 residues. Deletions cut 4 bases from V and 0 bases from J, with 11 bases between. CDR3 region: CASSPRTQAKNIQYF. The CDR3 DNA reads TGTGCCAGCAGCCCGAGGACACAAGCCAAAAACATTCAGTACTTC.

This clone was detected once. The rearrangement uses TRBV18 and TRBJ2-7; 9 positions match TRBD1. The CDR3 totals 14 residues. V was clipped by 3 bases and J by 5 bases; unmatched bases: 5. Germline-derived CDR1 and CDR2 are KGHSH and LQKENI. DNA for the CDR3: TGTGCCAGCTCACCCCGGACAGGGGTCGACGAGCAGTACTTC. It codes for CASSPRTGVDEQYF.

The chain combines TRBV5-4 with TRBJ1-2; no firm D call. The V gene lost 1 base and the J gene lost 2 bases, with 9 bases spanning the gap. The CDR3 has 14 residues. CDR1 is SGHNT, CDR2 YYREEE, per germline (reference sequence). The CDR3 sequence is CASSLLQANYGYTF. DNA for the CDR3: TGTGCCAGCAGCTTGTTGCAGGCCAACTATGGCTACACCTTC.

The V call is TRBV5-1, the J call TRBJ2-7; 10 bases match TRBD1. Per the germline V gene, CDR1 is SGHRS and CDR2 is YFSETQ. The CDR3 is 13 amino acids. Trimming cost V 4 bases and J 4 bases; bases outside gene matches: 2. The CDR3 DNA reads TGCGCCAGCAGCGGGGACAGGGGATACGAGCAGTACTTC. Residues: CASSGDRGYEQYF.

This clone was detected only a few times. The chain combines TRBV19 with TRBJ2-5; D is unresolved. This CDR3 contains 15 residues. Trimming stripped 2 bases from V and 0 bases from J, with 10 bases between. Germline CDR1 is LNHDA and CDR2 is SQIVND (reference sequence). CDR3: CASSISWAYQETQYF. In DNA form, the CDR3 reads TGTGCCAGTAGTATATCGTGGGCGTACCAAGAGACCCAGTACTTC. Variable domain in full (rest from reference TRBV19 and TRBJ2-5): DGGITQSPKYLFRKEGQNVTLSCEQNLNHDAMYWYRQDPGQGLRLIYYSQIVNDFQKGDIAEGYSVSREKKESFPLTVTSAQKNPTAFYLCASSISWAYQETQYFGPGTRLLVL.

A few counts support this clone. This chain joins TRBV7-7 and TRBJ1-1; D possibly corresponds to TRBD1 (5 bases). V lost 5 bases and J lost 1, with 8 bases in between. The CDR3 sequence is 13 residues long. Germline CDR1 is SSHAT and CDR2 is FNYEAQ (reference sequence). In nucleotides, the CDR3 is TGTGCCAGCAGCCGTGACAGGAACACTGAAGCTTTCTTT. Protein: CASSRDRNTEAFF.

In its sample, this clone was seen a few times. The chain has TRBV4-3 and TRBJ2-7, with 11 bases aligning to TRBD2. With 1 base clipped from V and 4 bases from J, the junction kept 15 bases outside the gene matches. This CDR3 is 19 amino acids long. Germline V gene sequence: CDR1 LGHNA, CDR2 YSLEER. The CDR3 region has the DNA TGCGCCAGCAGCCAAGGGGTCAGGGGCGTACTAGCGGGAGCTTACGAGCAGTACTTC. Amino acids: CASSQGVRGVLAGAYEQYF.

This rearrangement joins TRBV27 to TRBJ1-6; TRBD1 matches at 10 bases. V trimming: 5 bases; J trimming: 10 bases; junction bases outside the gene matches: 14. This CDR3 comprises 17 residues. Germline V gene data show CDR1 as MNHEY and CDR2 as SMNVEV (reference sequence). The CDR3 region is CASSLASTGGAFSPLHF. The CDR3 bases are TGTGCCAGCAGTCTAGCTTCGACAGGGGGCGCTTTCTCACCCCTCCACTTT.

The chain couples TRBV10-3 to TRBJ2-5, with TRBD1 identical over 12 bases. In germline, CDR1 is ENHRY, CDR2 SYGVKD. V was pared by 6 bases and J by 6 bases, with 5 bases of the junction left unmatched. The length of the CDR3 is 14 residues. CDR3 region: CAIRGTGGVKTQYF. CDR3 sequence (DNA): TGTGCCATCAGGGGGACAGGGGGCGTGAAGACCCAGTACTTC.

The chain combines TRBV18 with TRBJ1-5; TRBD1 aligns across 11 bases. The CDR3 is made up of 16 amino acids. The V gene end was trimmed by 5 bases and the J gene end by 3 bases; junction bases not matched to a gene: 6. Germline V gives CDR1 KGHSH, CDR2 LQKENI. The CDR3 loop reads CASSSDRGRINQPQHF. The CDR3, as DNA: TGTGCCAGCTCATCGGACAGGGGGCGGATCAATCAGCCCCAGCATTTT.

The V gene is TRBV10-1, the J gene TRBJ2-3; tentative D call: TRBD2 (6 bases). From germline, CDR1 is WNHNN and CDR2 SYGVQD (reference sequence). The V gene lost 3 bases and the J gene lost 2 bases, with 15 bases spanning the gap. This CDR3 contains 16 residues. This chain's CDR3 is CASSERRRGDTDTQYF. DNA of the CDR3: TGCGCCAGCAGTGAACGACGGCGGGGAGACACAGATACGCAGTATTTT.

This sequence joins TRBV29-1 and TRBJ1-5, with TRBD1 matching over 7 bases. In germline, CDR1 is SQVTM, CDR2 ANQGSEA. There are 15 residues in the CDR3. V was pared by 6 bases and J by 0 bases, with 8 bases of the junction left unmatched. The CDR3 here is CSVGYTGDSNQPQHF. CDR3 nucleotide sequence: TGCAGCGTGGGTTATACAGGGGATAGCAATCAGCCCCAGCATTTT.

This clone was seen once. The CDR3 loop reads CASSTGQVTEAFF. The CDR3 region has the DNA TGTGCCAGCAGTACCGGACAGGTCACTGAAGCTTTCTTT. This rearrangement joins TRBV28 to TRBJ1-1; 7 nucleotides line up with TRBD1. V lost 5 bases and J lost 4; bases outside the gene matches: 4. Germline V gives CDR1 MDHEN, CDR2 SYDVKM. CDR3 length equals 13 residues.

The V and J genes are TRBV9 and TRBJ2-6; D call uncertain. V shed 0 bases and J shed 2 bases, with 9 bases lying between them. Germline V CDR1 and CDR2: SGDLS, YYNGEE. The CDR3 runs 16 residues. The CDR3 DNA follows: TGTGCCAGCAGCGTAGACATCCACCCTGGGGCCAACGTCCTGACTTTC. Residues: CASSVDIHPGANVLTF.

The J gene is TRBJ1-6, the V gene TRBV6-5, with 9 bases identical to TRBD1. The V gene end was trimmed by 0 bases and the J gene end by 9 bases; junction bases not matched to a gene: 6. The CDR3 runs 16 residues. In germline, CDR1 is MNHEY, CDR2 SVGAGI. CDR3 nucleotides: TGTGCCAGCAGTTACTCGAAACTGGACAGGGGTTCACCCCTCCACTTT. Amino acids: CASSYSKLDRGSPLHF.

CDR3 loop: CASSESRDYEQYF. CDR3 nucleotides: TGCGCCAGCAGTGAGTCGAGGGACTACGAGCAGTACTTC. The J gene is TRBJ2-7, the V gene TRBV10-2, with D possibly being TRBD2 (5 bases). Trimming stripped 0 bases from V and 3 bases from J, with 6 bases between. CDR1 is WSHSY and CDR2 is SAAADI in the germline V gene. The CDR3 totals 13 residues.

V usage is TRBV19 and J usage is TRBJ1-5; D ambiguous. There are 13 residues in the CDR3. V gave up 3 bases and J gave up 4 bases, with 7 bases separating them. Germline CDR1 is LNHDA and CDR2 is SQIVND (reference sequence). The CDR3 loop is CASSIQKNQPQHF. Written as DNA, the CDR3 is TGTGCCAGTAGTATTCAGAAAAATCAGCCCCAGCATTTT.

The gene calls are TRBV18 and TRBJ2-1; TRBD2 aligns across 7 bases. V lost 4 bases to trimming and J lost 10 bases; unmatched junction nucleotides: 4. This CDR3 has 12 residues. Germline V gene sequence: CDR1 KGHSH, CDR2 LQKENI. CDR3 bases: TGTGCCAGCTCACAAACTAGCGCAGAGCAGTTCTTC. Translation gives CASSQTSAEQFF.

The rearrangement links TRBV28 to TRBJ2-4; TRBD1 is a possible D gene (5 bases). Trimming cost V 2 bases and J 2 bases, with 10 bases left between them. The CDR3 runs 15 residues. Germline V CDR1 and CDR2: MDHEN, SYDVKM. CDR3 loop: CASSLVQGPKNIQYF. The CDR3 DNA reads as TGTGCCAGCAGTTTAGTCCAGGGTCCCAAAAACATTCAGTACTTC.

This chain connects TRBV19 to TRBJ1-2; D is ambiguous. Germline assignment: CDR1 LNHDA and CDR2 SQIVND (reference sequence). The CDR3 has 13 residues. Trimming removed 5 bases at V and 5 bases at J, with 12 bases between. DNA of the CDR3: TGTGCCAGTAGTGGAGAGGATCGGTATGGCTACACCTTC. Protein sequence: CASSGEDRYGYTF.